This T cell receptor (beta chain) originates from a study of CD8+ T cells in alopecia areata. This clone turned up a few times. Extraction of RNA preceded its reverse transcription into cDNA, which served as the sequencing template. The assay was immunoSEQ multiplex PCR, and TCRdb's table has in-frame clones only and misses some. The sample contains roughly 100,000 clones, roughly 64% of which appear only once. Treatment reported: oral pan-JAK inhibitor, 5-10 mg twice daily. This receptor was taken from a human donor with alopecia areata. The starting material was CD8+ T cells sorted from blood, obtained at week 4, from a patient treated with tofacitinib.

The chain's CDR3 is CASSLDRGHVETQYF. The CDR3 bases are TGTGCCAGCAGTCTTGACAGGGGGCATGTAGAGACCCAGTACTTC. The chain recombines TRBV28 with TRBJ2-5, with 10 bases aligning to TRBD1. V lost 5 bases and J lost 4; bases outside the gene matches: 7. Germline CDR1 reads MDHEN; CDR2 reads SYDVKM. The CDR3 runs to 15 residues.